This record looks at one T cell receptor beta chain sequence and its context. The CDR3 loop spans 14 amino acids. The V end was cut by 3 bases, the J end by 1 base, with 8 bases between. The V gene's germline CDR1 is MNHEY and CDR2 SMNVEV (reference sequence). This entry is derived from a study of CD8 T cells in Susac syndrome. The RNA, roughly 0.5 to 1 ug, was put through reverse transcription using random hexamers. MiXCR, applied by TCRdb to the immunoSEQ multiplex PCR reads, yields one record per CDR3 protein. This sample has about 140,000 distinct CDR3 sequences, with roughly 94% found just once. The TCR originated in a human donor in good health. The sequenced sample was CD8+ T cells from PBMCs. The gene calls are TRBV27 and TRBJ2-3; D is undetermined. The CDR3 spells CASSFITGTDTQYF. Here the CDR3 DNA reads TGTGCCAGCAGTTTTATTACTGGCACAGATACGCAGTATTTT.